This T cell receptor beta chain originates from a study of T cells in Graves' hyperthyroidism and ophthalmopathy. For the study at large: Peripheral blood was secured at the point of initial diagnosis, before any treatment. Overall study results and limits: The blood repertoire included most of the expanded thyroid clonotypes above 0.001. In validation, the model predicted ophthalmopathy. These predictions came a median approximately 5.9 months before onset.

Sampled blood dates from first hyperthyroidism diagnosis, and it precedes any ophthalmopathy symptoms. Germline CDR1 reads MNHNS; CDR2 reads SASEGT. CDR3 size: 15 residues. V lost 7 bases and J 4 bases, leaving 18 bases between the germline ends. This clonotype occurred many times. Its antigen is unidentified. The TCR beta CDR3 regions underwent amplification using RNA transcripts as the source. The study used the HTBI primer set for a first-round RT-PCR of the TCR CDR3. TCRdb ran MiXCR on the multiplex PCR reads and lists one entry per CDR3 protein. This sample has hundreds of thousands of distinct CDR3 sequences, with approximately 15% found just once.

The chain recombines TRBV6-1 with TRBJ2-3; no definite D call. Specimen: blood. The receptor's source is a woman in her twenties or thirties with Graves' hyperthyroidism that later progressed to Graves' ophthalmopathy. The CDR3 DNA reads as TGTGCCAGCACCCAATCCTATGGGGTCCCAGATACGCAGTATTTT. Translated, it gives CASTQSYGVPDTQYF.